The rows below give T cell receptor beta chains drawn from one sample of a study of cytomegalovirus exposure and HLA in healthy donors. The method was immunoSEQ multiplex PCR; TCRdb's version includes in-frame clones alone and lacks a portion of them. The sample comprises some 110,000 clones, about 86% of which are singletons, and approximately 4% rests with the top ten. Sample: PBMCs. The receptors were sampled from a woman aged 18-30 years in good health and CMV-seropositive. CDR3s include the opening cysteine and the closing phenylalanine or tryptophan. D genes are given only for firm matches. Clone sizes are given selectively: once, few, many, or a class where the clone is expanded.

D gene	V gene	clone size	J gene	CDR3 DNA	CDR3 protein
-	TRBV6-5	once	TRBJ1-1	TGTGCCAGCAGTACCTCGGGGGTAGGTGAAGCTTTCTTT	CASSTSGVGEAFF
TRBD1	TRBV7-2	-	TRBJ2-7	TGTGCCAGCAGCTGGACAGGGGACGAGCAGTACTTC	CASSWTGDEQYF
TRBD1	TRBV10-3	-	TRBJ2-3	TGTGCCATCATGGGACAGACCTCGCGAGATACGCAGTATTTT	CAIMGQTSRDTQYF
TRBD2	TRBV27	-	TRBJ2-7	TGTGCCAGCAGTTTAAATTACGGGGGGTTCTACGAGCAGTACTTC	CASSLNYGGFYEQYF
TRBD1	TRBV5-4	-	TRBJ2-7	TGTGCCAGCAGCCTGGGACAGGACTCCTACGAGCAGTACTTC	CASSLGQDSYEQYF
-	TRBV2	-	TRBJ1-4	TGTGCCAGCAGGAGGGAAAGTGAAAAACTGTTTTTT	CASRRESEKLFF
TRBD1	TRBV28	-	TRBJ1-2	TGTGCCAGCAGTTTCGGGACAGGCTATGGCTACACCTTC	CASSFGTGYGYTF
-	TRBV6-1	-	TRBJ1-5	TGTGCCAGCAGTGTAGACTTCAATCAGCCCCAGCATTTT	CASSVDFNQPQHF
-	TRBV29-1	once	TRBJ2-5	TGCAGCGTGGGGTATGGGAGAGAAGAGACCCAGTACTTC	CSVGYGREETQYF
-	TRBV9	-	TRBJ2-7	TGTGCCAGCAGCGCCACCCCTCGGGTAGGCGAGCAGTACTTC	CASSATPRVGEQYF
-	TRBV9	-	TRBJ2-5	TGTGCCAGCAGCGTCTCGGTTGACAGGCTACAGACCCAGTACTTC	CASSVSVDRLQTQYF
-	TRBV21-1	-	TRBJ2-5	TGTGCCAGCAGTAGTTACCCCCAACTAGAGACCCAGTACTTC	CASSSYPQLETQYF
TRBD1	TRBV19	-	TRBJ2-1	TGTGCCAGTAGTAGGCTCCGGGACAGAGAAGACAATGAGCAGTTCTTC	CASSRLRDREDNEQFF
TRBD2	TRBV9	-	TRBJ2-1	TGTGCCAGCAGCGTTTTGACTAGCGATGAGCAGTTCTTC	CASSVLTSDEQFF
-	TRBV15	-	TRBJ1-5	TGTGCCACCAGCAGAGATCACTGGGGAGATCAGCCCCAGCATTTT	CATSRDHWGDQPQHF
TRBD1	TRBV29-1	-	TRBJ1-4	TGCAGCGTTCCCACAGGGGCGAATGAAAAACTGTTTTTT	CSVPTGANEKLFF
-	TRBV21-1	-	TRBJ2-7	TGTGCCAGCAGCAAAAATGGGCCTAGCGGACCAAAGCCACCGGACTACGAGCAGTACTTC	CASSKNGPSGPKPPDYEQYF
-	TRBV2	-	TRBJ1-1	TGTGCCAGCTCAGAGGAGAAAGCTTTCTTT	CASSEEKAFF
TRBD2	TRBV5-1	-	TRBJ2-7	TGCGCCAGCAGCTGGGGATCTAGCGGGAGCTACGAGCAGTACTTC	CASSWGSSGSYEQYF
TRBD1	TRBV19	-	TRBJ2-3	TGTGCCAGTAGTTCTGCCCGGACAGGGAACACAGATACGCAGTATTTT	CASSSARTGNTDTQYF
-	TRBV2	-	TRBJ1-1	TGTGCCAGCACCGCTGACAGATACGAAGCTTTCTTT	CASTADRYEAFF
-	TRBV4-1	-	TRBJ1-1	TGCGCCAGCAGCCAAGAGGGAGCGCTGAACACTGAAGCTTTCTTT	CASSQEGALNTEAFF
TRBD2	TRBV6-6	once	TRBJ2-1	TGTGCCAGCAGTTCAACGGGGGGGAACAATGAGCAGTTCTTC	CASSSTGGNNEQFF
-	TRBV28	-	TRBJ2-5	TGTGCCAGCAGTTCAACGGCCAGGGGGACCCAGTACTTC	CASSSTARGTQYF
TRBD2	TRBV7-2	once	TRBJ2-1	TGTGCCAGCACCCTACTAGCGGGGGCGGGAGAGCAGTTCTTC	CASTLLAGAGEQFF
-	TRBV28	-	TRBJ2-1	TGTGCCAGCACCCCCCGGACCAACCCCAGGGGCCATTTCTTC	CASTPRTNPRGHFF
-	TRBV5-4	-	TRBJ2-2	TGTGCCAGCAGCTTGTACCGCACCCCAAAGAGTGTCGGGGAGCTGTTTTTT	CASSLYRTPKSVGELFF
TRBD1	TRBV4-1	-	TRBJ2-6	TGCGCCAGCAGCCATACAGGGGATGGGGCCAACGTCCTGACTTTC	CASSHTGDGANVLTF
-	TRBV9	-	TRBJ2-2	TGTGCCAGCAGCCCACATACTTTGGGGCCAGGGGCAGGGACCGGGGAGCTGTTTTTT	CASSPHTLGPGAGTGELFF
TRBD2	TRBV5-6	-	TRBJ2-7	TGTGCCAGCAGCTTGGGGCAGGGAGGGAAGTACTTC	CASSLGQGGKYF
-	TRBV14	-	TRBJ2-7	TGTGCCAGCAGCCAAGATCGAACTCATTTGGGAGGATTAATCTACGAGCAGTACTTC	CASSQDRTHLGGLIYEQYF
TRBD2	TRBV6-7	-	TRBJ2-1	TGTGCCAGCAGTTACTCGATTGGTTGGCTCCGGGGAGGGGTAGGGCAGTTCTTC	CASSYSIGWLRGGVGQFF
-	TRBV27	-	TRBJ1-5	TGTGCCAGCAGCCGAGGCGGGGTCAATCAGCCCCAGCATTTT	CASSRGGVNQPQHF
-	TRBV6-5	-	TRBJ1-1	TGTGCCAGCAGTTACCTCGGCAGGGACACTGAAGCTTTCTTT	CASSYLGRDTEAFF
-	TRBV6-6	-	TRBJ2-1	TGTGCCAGCAGTGCCCCGGGAGACAATGAGCAGTTCTTC	CASSAPGDNEQFF
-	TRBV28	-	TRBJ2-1	TGTGCCAGCAGCCCGTACAATGAGCAGTTCTTC	CASSPYNEQFF
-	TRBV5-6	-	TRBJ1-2	TGTGCCAGCAGCTTGGTGTCAGTTCGCGGCTACACCTTC	CASSLVSVRGYTF
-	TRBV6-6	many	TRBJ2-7	TGTGCCAGCAGTTACGGGGCGGACTACGAGCAGTACTTC	CASSYGADYEQYF
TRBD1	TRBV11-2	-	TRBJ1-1	TGTGCCAGCAGCTTGGGGGGACAGAGTAACACTGAAGCTTTCTTT	CASSLGGQSNTEAFF
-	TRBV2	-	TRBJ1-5	TGTGCCAGCAGTCCACCTGGGGGGGATAGCAATCAGCCCCAGCATTTT	CASSPPGGDSNQPQHF
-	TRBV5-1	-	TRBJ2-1	TGCGCCAGCAGCTTGGACAGGCCCTACAATGAGCAGTTCTTC	CASSLDRPYNEQFF
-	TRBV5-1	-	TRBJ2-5	TGCGCCAGCAGCCGAAGCGACAGCCAAGAGACCCAGTACTTC	CASSRSDSQETQYF
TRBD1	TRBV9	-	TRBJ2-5	TGTGCCAGCAGCGTAGCTATAGGACAGGGGGAAGAGACCCAGTACTTC	CASSVAIGQGEETQYF
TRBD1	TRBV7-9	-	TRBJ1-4	TGTGCCAGCAGGGGGACAGGGGCAACTAATGAAAAACTGTTTTTT	CASRGTGATNEKLFF
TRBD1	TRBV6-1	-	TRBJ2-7	TGTGCCAGCAGTGAGGCTACAGGGGGCGAGCAGTACTTC	CASSEATGGEQYF
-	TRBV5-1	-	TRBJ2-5	TGCGCCAGCAGACCACCCCGACAGGTACAAGAGACCCAGTACTTC	CASRPPRQVQETQYF
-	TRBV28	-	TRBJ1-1	TGTGCCAGCAGTCTGACAGGTCTCACTGAAGCTTTCTTT	CASSLTGLTEAFF
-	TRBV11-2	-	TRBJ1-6	TGTGCCAGCAGCTCTGTTGTCCTCACGGGGCCCCTCCACTTT	CASSSVVLTGPLHF
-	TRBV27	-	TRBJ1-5	TGTGCCAGCAGCCTAAGGTTCAGGGTAGGCAATCAGCCCCAGCATTTT	CASSLRFRVGNQPQHF
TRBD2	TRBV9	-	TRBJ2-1	TGTGCCAGCAGCCCAAGACTAGCGGGAGGGCCGGGCTCCTACAATGAGCAGTTCTTC	CASSPRLAGGPGSYNEQFF
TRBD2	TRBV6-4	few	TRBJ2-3	TGTGCCAGCAGCCCAACTAGCGGGAACACAGATACGCAGTATTTT	CASSPTSGNTDTQYF
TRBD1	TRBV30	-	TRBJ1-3	TGTGCCTGGGCAGGACAGGGGACTGGAAACACCATATATTTT	CAWAGQGTGNTIYF
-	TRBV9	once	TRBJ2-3	TGTGCCAGCAGCCCCAACACAGATACGCAGTATTTT	CASSPNTDTQYF
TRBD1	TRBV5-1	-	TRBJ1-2	TGCGCCAGCAGCTTTCGACAGGGAGATGGCTACACCTTC	CASSFRQGDGYTF